This T cell receptor (beta chain) is from a study of T cells in Graves' hyperthyroidism and ophthalmopathy. Comments on this clonotype: Its antigen is not known.

Study-wide results and caveats: Ophthalmopathy and stable hyperthyroidism were told apart by a 13 V-J model. Appearing also in blood were most of the thyroid clonotypes expanded above 0.001.

Investigators excluded patients with uncontrolled infection, other autoimmune disease, pregnancy or lactation. RNA transcripts served as the template for amplifying TCR beta CDR3 regions. HTBI primers drove first-round RT-PCR of the TCR CDR3. In TCRdb, the multiplex PCR reads were re-called with MiXCR into one record per CDR3 protein. Of under 350,000 distinct CDR3 sequences listed, over 15% are singletons. Material for sequencing was blood. The clonotype originates from a woman in her fifties or sixties with Graves' hyperthyroidism.

This CDR3 is CSGRKESRGSEAFF. The CDR3 region has the DNA TGCAGCGGGCGTAAAGAGTCGCGAGGGTCTGAAGCTTTCTTT. This rearrangement joins TRBV29-1 to TRBJ1-1, with D unresolved. Germline CDR1 is SQVTM and CDR2 is ANQGSEA. The V gene lost 7 bases and the J gene lost 6 bases, with 21 bases spanning the gap. The CDR3 is 14 amino acids.